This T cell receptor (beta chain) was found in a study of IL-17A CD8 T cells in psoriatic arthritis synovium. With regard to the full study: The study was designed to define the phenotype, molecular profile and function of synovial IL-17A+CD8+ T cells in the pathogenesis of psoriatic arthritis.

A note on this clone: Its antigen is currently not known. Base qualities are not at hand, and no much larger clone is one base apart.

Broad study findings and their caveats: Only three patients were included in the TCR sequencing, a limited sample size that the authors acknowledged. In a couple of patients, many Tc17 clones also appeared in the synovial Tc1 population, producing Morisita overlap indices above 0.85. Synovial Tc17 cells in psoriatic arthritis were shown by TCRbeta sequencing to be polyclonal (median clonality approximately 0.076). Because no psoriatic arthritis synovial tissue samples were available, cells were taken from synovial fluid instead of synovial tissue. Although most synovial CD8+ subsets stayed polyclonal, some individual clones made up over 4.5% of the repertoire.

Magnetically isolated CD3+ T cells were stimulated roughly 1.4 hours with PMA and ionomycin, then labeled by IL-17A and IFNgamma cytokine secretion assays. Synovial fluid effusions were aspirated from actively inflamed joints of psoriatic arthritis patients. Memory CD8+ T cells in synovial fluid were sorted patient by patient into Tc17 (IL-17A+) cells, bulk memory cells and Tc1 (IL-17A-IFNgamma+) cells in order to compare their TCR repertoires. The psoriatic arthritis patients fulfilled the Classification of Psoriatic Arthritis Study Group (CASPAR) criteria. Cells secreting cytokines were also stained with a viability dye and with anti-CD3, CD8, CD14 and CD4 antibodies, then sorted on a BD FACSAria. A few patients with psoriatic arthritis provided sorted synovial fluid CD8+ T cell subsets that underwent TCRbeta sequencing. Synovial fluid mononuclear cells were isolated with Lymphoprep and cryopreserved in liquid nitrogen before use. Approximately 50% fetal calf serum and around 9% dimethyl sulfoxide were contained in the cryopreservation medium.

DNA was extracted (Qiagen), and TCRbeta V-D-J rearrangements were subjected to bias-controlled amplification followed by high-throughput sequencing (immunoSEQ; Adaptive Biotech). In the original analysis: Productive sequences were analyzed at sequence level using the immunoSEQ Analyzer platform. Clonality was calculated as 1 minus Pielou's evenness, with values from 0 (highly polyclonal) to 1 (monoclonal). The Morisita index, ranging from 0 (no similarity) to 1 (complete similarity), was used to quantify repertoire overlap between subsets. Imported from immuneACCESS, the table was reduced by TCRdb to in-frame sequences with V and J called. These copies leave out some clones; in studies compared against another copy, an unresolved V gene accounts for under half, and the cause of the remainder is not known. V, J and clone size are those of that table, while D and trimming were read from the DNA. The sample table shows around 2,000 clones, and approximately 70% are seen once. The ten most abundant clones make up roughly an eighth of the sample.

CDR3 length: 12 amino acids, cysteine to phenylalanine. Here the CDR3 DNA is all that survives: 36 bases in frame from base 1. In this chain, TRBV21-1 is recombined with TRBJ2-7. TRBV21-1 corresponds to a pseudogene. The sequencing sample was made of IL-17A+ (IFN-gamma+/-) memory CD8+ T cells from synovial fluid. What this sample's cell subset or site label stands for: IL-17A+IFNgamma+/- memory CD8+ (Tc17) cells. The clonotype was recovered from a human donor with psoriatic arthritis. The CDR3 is CASSRTSYEQYF. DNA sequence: TGTGCCAGCAGCAGGACCTCCTACGAGCAGTACTTC.